These 5 T cell receptor beta chains originate from one sample sequenced in a study of cytomegalovirus exposure and HLA in healthy donors. The PCR had 60 Vbeta and 13 Jbeta primers. The protocol was immunoSEQ multiplex PCR, while the TCRdb copy is restricted to in-frame clones and leaves out a portion. The data contain approximately 180,000 clones, about 13% of them singletons. The sample was PBMCs. The receptors shown here come from a man aged 45-65 years in good health and CMV-seropositive.

This clone was counted a few times. This sequence joins TRBV19 and TRBJ1-2; 8 bases are shared with TRBD1. The CDR3 spans 14 residues. The V gene's germline CDR1 is LNHDA and CDR2 SQIVND (reference sequence). V trimming: 6 bases; J trimming: 7 bases; junction bases outside the gene matches: 10. CDR3 sequence: CASRFQGASLGYTF. CDR3 DNA sequence: TGTGCCAGTAGATTCCAGGGGGCGTCGCTTGGCTACACCTTC. The whole variable domain, remainder taken from reference TRBV19 and TRBJ1-2, is DGGITQSPKYLFRKEGQNVTLSCEQNLNHDAMYWYRQDPGQGLRLIYYSQIVNDFQKGDIAEGYSVSREKKESFPLTVTSAQKNPTAFYLCASRFQGASLGYTFGSGTRLTVV.

This sequence joins TRBV9 and TRBJ2-3; TRBD2 is a possible D gene (6 bases). This CDR3 region has 14 residues. CDR1 and CDR2 from the germline V gene are SGDLS and YYNGEE. V gave up 0 bases and J gave up 2 bases, with 7 bases separating them. This CDR3 reads CASSVAGDTDTQYF. DNA for the CDR3: TGTGCCAGCAGCGTAGCGGGGGACACAGATACGCAGTATTTT.

This clone was seen more than once but under ten times. One junction end disagrees with the germline gene, perhaps due to a read error. This sequence joins TRBV28 and TRBJ1-2; unclear D gene. This CDR3 comprises 12 residues. The germline CDR1 and CDR2 sequences are MDHEN and SYDVKM. CDR3 nucleotide sequence: TGTGCCAGCAGTTCCTCCCGGCCGGGAAAAGAGTTC. Translation gives CASSSSRPGKEF.

This clone was detected a few times. The rearrangement links TRBV29-1 to TRBJ2-1; 9 nucleotides align to TRBD2. The CDR3 loop spans 15 amino acids. V lost 7 bases, J lost 4 bases, and 11 bases stayed unmatched. Germline CDR1 and CDR2: SQVTM and ANQGSEA. The chain's CDR3 is CSAPRAGGQYNEQFF. CDR3 sequence (DNA): TGCAGCGCCCCCCGGGCGGGGGGGCAATACAATGAGCAGTTCTTC.

This clone was counted between two and nine times. This chain connects TRBV14 to TRBJ2-2; D ambiguous. The length of the CDR3 is 14 residues. Trimming stripped 1 base from V and 1 base from J, with 4 bases between. Germline CDR1 is SGHDN and CDR2 is FVKESK. The CDR3 sequence is CASSQVVNTGELFF. The CDR3, as DNA: TGTGCCAGCAGCCAAGTAGTGAACACCGGGGAGCTGTTTTTT. Variable domain in full (rest from reference TRBV14 and TRBJ2-2): EAGVTQFPSHSVIEKGQTVTLRCDPISGHDNLYWYRRVMGKEIKFLLHFVKESKQDESGMPNNRFLAERTGGTYSTLKVQPAELEDSGVYFCASSQVVNTGELFFGEGSRLTVL.